A selection of T cell receptor beta chains follows, all from one sample in a study of T-cell reconstitution after alpha-beta-depleted transplantation in children. TCRdb reprocessed the PCR reads via MiXCR and lists one record per CDR3 protein. The sample consists of fewer than 700,000 distinct CDR3 sequences, over 10% of them appearing once. Source: PBMCs, mostly from graft donor cells, taken 360 days after TCRalphabeta/CD19-depleted stem cell transplant. Receptor source: a male patient aged 10 to 17 who had a stem cell transplant for acute myeloid leukemia, so the T cells may come from the graft donor. Each CDR3 is given with its conserved first and last residue. A D gene is named only where the DNA matches it firmly.

len: 17
v_gene: TRBV24-1
j_gene: TRBJ2-5
d_gene: TRBD2
CDR3aa: CATSDQGLADRKETQYF

len: 16
v_gene: TRBV5-1
j_gene: TRBJ1-2
d_gene: NA
CDR3aa: CASSPSSGFEGYGYTF

len: 16
v_gene: TRBV28
j_gene: TRBJ2-5
d_gene: TRBD2
CDR3aa: CASSSPSGKGTETQYF

len: 15
v_gene: TRBV28
j_gene: TRBJ2-7
d_gene: NA
CDR3aa: CASSLYLGQPYEQYF

len: 15
v_gene: TRBV4-1
j_gene: TRBJ2-1
d_gene: TRBD1
CDR3aa: CASSQEGQVYNEQFF

len: 16
v_gene: TRBV11-2
j_gene: TRBJ2-3
d_gene: TRBD2
CDR3aa: CASSSATSGRRDTQYF

len: 12
v_gene: TRBV20-1
j_gene: TRBJ2-7
d_gene: TRBD2
CDR3aa: CSVWTSGNEQYF

len: 15
v_gene: TRBV7-8
j_gene: TRBJ2-7
d_gene: NA
CDR3aa: CASSLEGGSTYEQYF

len: 14
v_gene: TRBV6-1
j_gene: TRBJ2-7
d_gene: TRBD1
CDR3aa: CAARAGTGVYEQYF

len: 16
v_gene: TRBV28
j_gene: TRBJ2-1
d_gene: TRBD2
CDR3aa: CASNRPGLAPFDEQFF

len: 15
v_gene: TRBV25-1
j_gene: TRBJ1-4
d_gene: NA
CDR3aa: CASSEYWPSNEKLFF

len: 12
v_gene: TRBV28
j_gene: TRBJ2-2
d_gene: NA
CDR3aa: CASMGLTGELFF

len: 13
v_gene: TRBV6-2/TRBV6-3
j_gene: TRBJ2-7
d_gene: NA
CDR3aa: CASSWDLIYEQYF

len: 12
v_gene: TRBV29-1
j_gene: TRBJ2-7
d_gene: NA
CDR3aa: CSVISGAGEQYF

len: 15
v_gene: TRBV29-1
j_gene: TRBJ2-7
d_gene: NA
CDR3aa: CSVLTNPLSSYEQYF

len: 14
v_gene: TRBV5-1
j_gene: TRBJ1-2
d_gene: TRBD1
CDR3aa: CASSPGTGRYGYTF

len: 12
v_gene: TRBV29-1
j_gene: TRBJ1-2
d_gene: NA
CDR3aa: CSVGTGAYGYTF

len: 14
v_gene: TRBV20-1
j_gene: TRBJ2-7
d_gene: TRBD2
CDR3aa: CSAREPSGGREQYF